The 18 T cell receptor beta chains given below trace back to one sample, sequenced in a study of T cell responses to AZD1222 COVID-19 vaccine. Sequencing was performed with immunoSEQ multiplex PCR; in TCRdb, only in-frame clones are kept and a portion is missing. This sample yields tens of thousands of clones, of which around 90% are seen a single time; approximately 2.5% belongs to the top ten. Specimen: peripheral blood, collected on day 0 of AZD1222 vaccination. The receptors were sampled from an adult in good health.

The CDR3: CASKRKGLAGGETSYNEQFF. DNA for the CDR3: TGTGCCAGCAAACGAAAGGGACTAGCGGGAGGGGAAACCTCCTACAATGAGCAGTTCTTC. The chain carries TRBV27 and TRBJ2-1, with 16 bases identical to TRBD2. Germline CDR1 reads MNHEY; CDR2 reads SMNVEV (reference sequence). Unmatched junction bases numbered 12, after V lost 7 bases and J lost 0 bases. The CDR3 has 20 amino acids.

The chain recombines TRBV3-1 (or the pseudogene TRBV3-2) with TRBJ2-1, with TRBD2 identical over 13 bases. Per germline, CDR1 LGHDT and CDR2 YNNKEL (reference sequence). J lost 5 bases, V lost 0 bases, and 4 bases had no gene match. This CDR3 contains 17 residues. As DNA, the CDR3 is TGTGCCAGCAGCCAAGATAAACTAGCGGGAGGGGACAATGAGCAGTTCTTC. The encoded protein is CASSQDKLAGGDNEQFF.

The chain has TRBV25-1 and TRBJ1-6, with TRBD1 identical over 7 bases. The germline V gene has CDR1 MGHDK and CDR2 SYGVNS. The CDR3 is 13 amino acids. V shed 8 bases, J shed 8 bases, and the junction held 6 bases outside the gene matches. The CDR3 nucleotides read TGTGCCAGCCAAGCACAGGGGTATTCACCCCTCCACTTT. Protein product: CASQAQGYSPLHF.

V and J are TRBV11-3 and TRBJ2-1; D is uncertain. Germline loops: CDR1 SGHNT, CDR2 YENEEA. This CDR3 is built from 12 residues. V shed 5 bases and J shed 9 bases, with 11 bases lying between them. The CDR3 loop reads CASSQDQSEQFF. CDR3 nucleotides: TGTGCCAGCAGCCAAGACCAGAGTGAGCAGTTCTTC.

The gene calls are TRBV5-1 and TRBJ2-2; TRBD1 matches at 12 bases. V dropped 3 bases and J dropped 8; count of bases not matched to a gene: 11. CDR3 length: 17 residues. In germline, CDR1 is SGHRS, CDR2 YFSETQ. CDR3 DNA sequence: TGCGCCAGCAGCTCCCACCCCGGGACAGGGGGCTCTGGGGAGCTGTTTTTT. Protein: CASSSHPGTGGSGELFF.

The CDR3 region is CASSQDWSANEQFF. As DNA, the CDR3 is TGCGCCAGCAGCCAAGATTGGAGCGCCAATGAGCAGTTCTTC. This chain joins TRBV4-1 and TRBJ2-1; D call uncertain. Germline assignment: CDR1 MGHRA and CDR2 YSYEKL. V lost 0 bases and J 6 bases, leaving 9 bases between the germline ends. The CDR3 runs 14 residues.

This clone was detected only a few times. This chain uses TRBV7-3 with TRBJ1-6; D is possibly TRBD1 (6 bases). CDR3 length equals 15 residues. The V end lost 3 bases, the J end lost 2 bases, and 8 bases lay between the germline ends. The germline CDR1 and CDR2 sequences are SGHTA and FQGTGA. CDR3 coding DNA: TGTGCCAGCAGCTTGCAGGGGACCTATAATTCACCCCTCCACTTT. Its protein is CASSLQGTYNSPLHF.

This clone was recorded once. The V gene is TRBV5-6, the J gene TRBJ1-2, with a possible D match to TRBD1 (6 bases). Germline V gene sequence: CDR1 SGHDT, CDR2 YYEEEE. This CDR3 comprises 14 residues. V dropped 4 bases and J dropped 4 bases, with 14 bases sitting between them. The CDR3 loop is CASSELDRTYGYTF. CDR3 nucleotides: TGTGCCAGCAGCGAATTAGACAGGACCTATGGCTACACCTTC. Together with reference TRBV5-6 and TRBJ1-2, the CDR3 gives the full variable domain: DAGVTQSPTHLIKTRGQQVTLRCSPKSGHDTVSWYQQALGQGPQFIFQYYEEEERQRGNFPDRFSGHQFPNYSSELNVNALLLGDSALYLCASSELDRTYGYTFGSGTRLTVV.

This clone was seen only once. The chain is built from TRBV2 and TRBJ1-2; the D gene is possibly TRBD1 (6 bases). Trimming pared 2 bases from V and 0 bases from J, leaving 19 bases between. Looked up from germline, CDR1 is SNHLY and CDR2 is FYNNEI. The CDR3 covers 18 residues. CDR3 coding DNA: TGTGCCAGCAGTGAATCGTCTCTCCAGACAGGAGCTAACTATGGCTACACCTTC. Its protein product is CASSESSLQTGANYGYTF.

V and J are TRBV2 and TRBJ1-6, with a tentative D call TRBD1 (6 bases). CDR1 and CDR2 from the germline V gene are SNHLY and FYNNEI. The CDR3 extends over 14 amino acids. Trimming left V 6 bases short and J 7 bases short, with 13 bases between. The CDR3: CASSTTGWNSPLHF. DNA of the CDR3: TGTGCCAGCAGCACGACAGGATGGAATTCACCCCTCCACTTT.

A single count supports this clone. J is TRBJ1-4 and V is TRBV25-1; D call uncertain. Trimming shortened V by 5 bases and J by 5 bases, and 9 bases separated the two germline ends. Germline-derived CDR1 and CDR2 are MGHDK and SYGVNS. This CDR3 region has 13 residues. DNA of the CDR3: TGTGCCAGCAGTTTTCCGGAAAATGAAAAACTGTTTTTT. This codes for CASSFPENEKLFF.

The J gene is TRBJ1-2, the V gene TRBV19; 9 bases line up with TRBD1. V trimming: 6 bases; J trimming: 8 bases; junction bases outside the gene matches: 7. The CDR3 loop spans 13 amino acids. The germline V gene encodes CDR1 LNHDA and CDR2 SQIVND (reference sequence). The CDR3 loop is CASRDRGSGGYTF. CDR3 bases: TGTGCCAGTAGGGACAGGGGATCGGGCGGCTACACCTTC.

Here the CDR3 reads CASSLDLANWATGELFF. For the CDR3, the DNA is TGTGCCAGCAGCTTAGATCTAGCTAATTGGGCCACCGGGGAGCTGTTTTTT. The chain couples TRBV7-9 to TRBJ2-2; a weak D match, TRBD2 (5 bases). V lost 1 base to trimming and J lost 4 bases, with 16 bases between them. CDR1 and CDR2 from the germline V gene are SEHNR and FQNEAQ (reference sequence). The CDR3 is made up of 17 amino acids.

This clone occurred a few times. This chain joins TRBV5-1 and TRBJ2-3; D call uncertain. This CDR3 has 14 residues. Deletions cut 2 bases from V and 2 bases from J, with 9 bases between. Germline loops: CDR1 SGHRS, CDR2 YFSETQ. This chain's CDR3 is CASSFFGITDTQYF. As DNA, the CDR3 is TGCGCCAGCAGCTTTTTTGGGATCACAGATACGCAGTATTTT. The full variable domain, rest sourced from reference TRBV5-1 and TRBJ2-3, is KAGVTQTPRYLIKTRGQQVTLSCSPISGHRSVSWYQQTPGQGLQFLFEYFSETQRNKGNFPGRFSGRQFSNSRSEMNVSTLELGDSALYLCASSFFGITDTQYFGPGTRLTVL.

The chain links TRBV29-1 to TRBJ2-5, with D perhaps TRBD2 (6 bases). The ends were cut back, 3 bases at V and 5 bases at J, with 16 bases in the middle. The CDR3 consists of 14 residues. Germline values: CDR1 SQVTM, CDR2 ANQGSEA. In DNA form, the CDR3 reads TGCAGCGTTGACCCCCTGGTAGGAGGGGAGACCCAGTACTTC. It specifies CSVDPLVGGETQYF.

About this clone itself: Other nucleotide sequences in the sample specify the same CDR3. The V gene is TRBV12-3 or TRBV12-4, the J gene TRBJ1-1; D gene uncertain. There are 11 residues in the CDR3. Trimming removed 6 bases from V and 6 bases from J, with 8 bases in between. The CDR3 is CASSRGPEAFF. The CDR3 DNA sequence: TGTGCCAGCAGCCGTGGACCTGAAGCTTTCTTT.

V gene TRBV4-3 combines with J gene TRBJ1-6, with TRBD1 as a possible D gene (6 bases). Deletions cut 2 bases from V and 0 bases from J, with 14 bases between. The germline CDR1 and CDR2 sequences are LGHNA and YSLEER. This CDR3 contains 18 residues. CDR3 region: CASSQQQGFGSYNSPLHF. CDR3 nucleotide sequence: TGCGCCAGCAGCCAACAGCAGGGGTTCGGCTCCTATAATTCACCCCTCCACTTT.

The chain recombines TRBV5-6 with TRBJ2-7; 10 bases agree with TRBD1. Germline values: CDR1 SGHDT, CDR2 YYEEEE. The CDR3 consists of 16 residues. The V segment lost 0 bases and the J segment 5 bases; nucleotides outside the gene matches: 8. CDR3 nucleotide sequence: TGTGCCAGCAGCTTGGCCCGGGACAGGGGTCCCCACGAGCAGTACTTC. As protein: CASSLARDRGPHEQYF.